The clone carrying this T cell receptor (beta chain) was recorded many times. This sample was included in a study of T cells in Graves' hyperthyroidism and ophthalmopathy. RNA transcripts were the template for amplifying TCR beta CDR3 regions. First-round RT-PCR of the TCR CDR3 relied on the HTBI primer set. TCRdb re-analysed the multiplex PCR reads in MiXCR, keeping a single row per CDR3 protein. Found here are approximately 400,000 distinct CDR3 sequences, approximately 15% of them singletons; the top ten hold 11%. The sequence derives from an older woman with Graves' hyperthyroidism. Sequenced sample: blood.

The CDR3 sequence is CASNPGDTGTVPGTQYF. CDR3 bases: TGTGCCAGCAATCCCGGGGATACAGGGACCGTCCCGGGGACCCAGTACTTC. This chain uses TRBV6-1 with TRBJ2-5; D may be TRBD1 (6 bases). The germline gives CDR1 MNHNS, CDR2 SASEGT. The CDR3 loop spans 17 amino acids. The germline V and J ends were trimmed by 7 bases and 7 bases, with 28 bases remaining between them.